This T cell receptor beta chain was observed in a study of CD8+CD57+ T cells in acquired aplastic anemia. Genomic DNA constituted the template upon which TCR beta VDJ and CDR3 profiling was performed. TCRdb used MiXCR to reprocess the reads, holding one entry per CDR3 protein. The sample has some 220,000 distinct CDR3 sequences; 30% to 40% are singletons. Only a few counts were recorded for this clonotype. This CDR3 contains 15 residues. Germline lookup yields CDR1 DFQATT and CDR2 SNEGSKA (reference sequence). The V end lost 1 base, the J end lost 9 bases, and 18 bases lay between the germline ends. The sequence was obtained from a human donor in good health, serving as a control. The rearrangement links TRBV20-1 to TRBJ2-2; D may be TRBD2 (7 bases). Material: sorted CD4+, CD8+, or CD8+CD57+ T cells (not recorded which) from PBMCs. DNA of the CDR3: TGCAGTGCTAGAGTGAGGCGGGGGACAAATTGGGAGCTGTTTTTT. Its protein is CSARVRRGTNWELFF.